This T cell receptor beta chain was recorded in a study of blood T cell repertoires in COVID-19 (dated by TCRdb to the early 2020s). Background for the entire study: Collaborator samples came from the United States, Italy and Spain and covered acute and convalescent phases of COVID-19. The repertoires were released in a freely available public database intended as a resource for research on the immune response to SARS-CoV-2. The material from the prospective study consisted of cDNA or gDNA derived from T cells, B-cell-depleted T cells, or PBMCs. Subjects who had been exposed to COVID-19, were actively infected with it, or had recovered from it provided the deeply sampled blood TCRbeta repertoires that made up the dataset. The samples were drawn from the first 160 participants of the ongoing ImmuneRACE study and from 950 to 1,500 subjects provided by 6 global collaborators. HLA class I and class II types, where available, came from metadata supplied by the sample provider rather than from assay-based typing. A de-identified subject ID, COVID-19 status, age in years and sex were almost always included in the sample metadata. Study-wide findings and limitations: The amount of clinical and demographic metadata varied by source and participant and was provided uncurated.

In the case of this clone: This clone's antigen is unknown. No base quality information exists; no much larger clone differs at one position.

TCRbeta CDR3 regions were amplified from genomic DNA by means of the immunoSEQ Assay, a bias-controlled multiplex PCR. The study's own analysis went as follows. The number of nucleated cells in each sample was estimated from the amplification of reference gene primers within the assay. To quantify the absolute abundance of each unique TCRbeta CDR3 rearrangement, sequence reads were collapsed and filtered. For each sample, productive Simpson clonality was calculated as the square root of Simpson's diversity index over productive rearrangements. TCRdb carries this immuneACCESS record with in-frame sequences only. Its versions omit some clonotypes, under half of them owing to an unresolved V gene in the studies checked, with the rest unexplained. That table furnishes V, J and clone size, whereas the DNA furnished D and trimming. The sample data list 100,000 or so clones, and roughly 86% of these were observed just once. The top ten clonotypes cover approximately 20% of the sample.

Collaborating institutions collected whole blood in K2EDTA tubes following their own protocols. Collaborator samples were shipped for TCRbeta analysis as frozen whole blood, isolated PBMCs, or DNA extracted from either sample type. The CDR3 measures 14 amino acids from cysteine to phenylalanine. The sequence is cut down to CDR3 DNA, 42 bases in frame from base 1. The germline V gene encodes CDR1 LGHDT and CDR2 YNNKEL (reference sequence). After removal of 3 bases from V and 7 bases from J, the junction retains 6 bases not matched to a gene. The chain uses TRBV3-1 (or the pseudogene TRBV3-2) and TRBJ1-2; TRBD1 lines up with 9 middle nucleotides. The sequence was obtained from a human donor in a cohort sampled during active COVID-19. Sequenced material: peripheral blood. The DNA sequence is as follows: TGTGCCAGCAGCCAGCTACAGGGGGCGGGTGGCTACACCTTC. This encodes CASSQLQGAGGYTF.